This entry lists 20 T cell receptor beta chains sequenced from one sample in a study of cytomegalovirus exposure and HLA in healthy donors. 13 Jbeta primers and 60 Vbeta primers were used for the PCR. Repertoires were generated with immunoSEQ multiplex PCR, while TCRdb's copy carries only in-frame clones and drops some. The sample includes around 180,000 clones, around 82% seen only once; the top ten take 4.5% to 6%. Sample: PBMCs. These receptors were collected from a man in his forties in good health and CMV-seronegative.

This chain connects TRBV30 to TRBJ1-4; TRBD1 is a possible D gene (5 bases). The length of the CDR3 is 13 residues. The V and J ends lost 1 base and 8 bases respectively, with 11 bases between them. Germline CDR1 is GTSNPN and CDR2 is SVGIG (reference sequence). The CDR3 bases are TGTGCCTGGAGTGGCGTGAAGGGGGAAAAACTGTTTTTT. It translates to CAWSGVKGEKLFF.

The chain uses TRBV25-1 and TRBJ2-2; TRBD1 aligns across 7 bases. The CDR3 loop spans 15 amino acids. Looked up from germline, CDR1 is MGHDK and CDR2 is SYGVNS. Trimming at V came to 6 bases and at J to 7 bases, leaving 11 bases not matched to a gene. The CDR3 coding sequence is TGTGCCAGCAGCCCCATTAGGGGGCGAGGCGGGGAGCTGTTTTTT. It specifies CASSPIRGRGGELFF.

The V and J genes are TRBV5-6 and TRBJ2-1, with D hard to call. Germline CDR1 and CDR2: SGHDT and YYEEEE. The CDR3 runs to 15 residues. The V gene lost 1 base and the J gene lost 3 bases, with 11 bases spanning the gap. The CDR3 reads CASSLRRLNYNEQFF. CDR3 sequence (DNA): TGTGCCAGCAGCTTGCGGCGGCTTAACTACAATGAGCAGTTCTTC.

This chain links TRBV4-3 with TRBJ1-6; 7 bases line up with TRBD1. Germline V gene data show CDR1 as LGHNA and CDR2 as YSLEER. V shed 2 bases and J 10 bases; nucleotides not matched to a gene: 14. CDR3 length equals 17 residues. The CDR3 DNA is TGCGCCAGCAGCCAATCCACGAGCGGGCAGGGGGGATCACCCCTCCACTTT. Its translation is CASSQSTSGQGGSPLHF.

This clone has just a few counts. This chain connects TRBV5-4 to TRBJ1-3; D uncertain. Trimming pared 4 bases from V and 2 bases from J, leaving 13 bases between. Germline CDR1 reads SGHNT; CDR2 reads YYREEE (reference sequence). This CDR3 has 15 residues. DNA for the CDR3: TGTGCCAGCAGCCCCGGGAGCCCAGCTGGAAACACCATATATTTT. The encoded protein is CASSPGSPAGNTIYF.

The chain joins TRBV10-3 to TRBJ2-6, with TRBD1 matching over 10 bases. V was pared by 7 bases and J by 2 bases, with 8 bases of the junction left unmatched. CDR1 ENHRY and CDR2 SYGVKD come from the germline V gene. The CDR3 is 17 residues long. The CDR3 region has the DNA TGTGCCATCACTGACCGGGACAGGGGTCCTGGGGCCAACGTCCTGACTTTC. Encoded protein: CAITDRDRGPGANVLTF.

The chain joins TRBV12-5 to TRBJ2-7; D may be TRBD1 (6 bases). From germline, CDR1 is LGHNT and CDR2 FRNRAP. The ends were cut back, 5 bases at V and 0 bases at J, with 17 bases in the middle. The CDR3 totals 16 residues. CDR3 bases: TGTGCTAGTGGTGCCCAGACAGGAAGTAGCTCCTACGAGCAGTACTTC. Amino acids: CASGAQTGSSSYEQYF.

The V gene is TRBV29-1, the J gene TRBJ2-1, with D possibly matching TRBD1 (7 bases). The germline V gene has CDR1 SQVTM and CDR2 ANQGSEA. The length of the CDR3 is 14 residues. V was pared by 7 bases and J by 9 bases, with 22 bases between. CDR3 sequence: CSAEGGGTATEQFF. Here the CDR3 DNA reads TGCAGCGCCGAGGGAGGCGGGACAGCCACTGAGCAGTTCTTC.

The gene calls are TRBV18 and TRBJ1-3; 7 bases are shared with TRBD1. The germline V gene has CDR1 KGHSH and CDR2 LQKENI. The CDR3 loop spans 14 amino acids. Unmatched junction bases numbered 0, after V lost 4 bases and J lost 0 bases. The CDR3 nucleotides are TGTGCCAGCTCACGGGACAGCTCTGGAAACACCATATATTTT. This gives the protein CASSRDSSGNTIYF.

This chain joins TRBV5-1 and TRBJ2-7; weak D call: TRBD1 (6 bases). Between the trimmed V and J ends, which lost 1 base and 4 bases, there was a span of 12 bases. This CDR3 spans 14 amino acids. CDR1 and CDR2 from the germline V gene are SGHRS and YFSETQ. CDR3 in DNA: TGCGCCAGCAGCTTGCAGGGGACCAGGTACGAGCAGTACTTC. Protein: CASSLQGTRYEQYF. Full variable domain (remainder filled in from reference TRBV5-1 and TRBJ2-7): KAGVTQTPRYLIKTRGQQVTLSCSPISGHRSVSWYQQTPGQGLQFLFEYFSETQRNKGNFPGRFSGRQFSNSRSEMNVSTLELGDSALYLCASSLQGTRYEQYFGPGTRLTVT.

The count of this clone is one. This chain links TRBV6-5 with TRBJ2-2; 7 bases map to TRBD2. From germline, CDR1 is MNHEY and CDR2 SVGAGI. This CDR3 contains 15 residues. J lost 6 bases, V lost 0 bases, and 4 bases had no gene match. CDR3 protein: CASSYSTLAAGELFF. The DNA for the CDR3 is TGTGCCAGCAGTTACTCGACGCTAGCGGCCGGGGAGCTGTTTTTT.

The CDR3 region has the DNA TGTGCCAGCAGTTCCACTCTTGGAAAACTGTTTTTT. This codes for CASSSTLGKLFF. V usage is TRBV27 and J usage is TRBJ1-4; D gene unclear. This CDR3 comprises 12 residues. The V gene lost 4 bases and the J gene lost 10 bases, with 10 bases spanning the gap. CDR1 is MNHEY, CDR2 SMNVEV, per germline (reference sequence).

The chain uses TRBV2 and TRBJ2-2, with D possibly TRBD2 on 6 matching bases. Germline CDR1 SNHLY, CDR2 FYNNEI. Trimming cost V 6 bases and J 5 bases, with 16 bases left between them. This CDR3 comprises 15 residues. In DNA form, the CDR3 reads TGTGCCAGCAGGAGGGGTGACGGGAGAACCGGGGAGCTGTTTTTT. It specifies CASRRGDGRTGELFF.

The chain couples TRBV27 to TRBJ2-7, with D perhaps matching TRBD1 (7 bases). CDR1 and CDR2 (germline): MNHEY, SMNVEV (reference sequence). This CDR3 has 15 amino acids. Trimming left V 6 bases short and J 4 bases short, with 19 bases between. The CDR3 region is CASSYISGGLYEQYF. The CDR3 DNA is TGTGCCAGCAGCTACATCTCAGGGGGGTTGTACGAGCAGTACTTC.

This clone was counted once. The chain uses TRBV6-6 and TRBJ2-7; D perhaps matches TRBD1 (5 bases). CDR1 and CDR2 (germline): MNHNY, SVGAGI (reference sequence). CDR3 length equals 11 residues. The V end lost 7 bases, the J end lost 7 bases, and 11 bases lay between the germline ends. CDR3 sequence: CASTIAGEQYF. CDR3 coding DNA: TGTGCCAGCACCATCGCAGGGGAGCAGTACTTC.

V usage is TRBV30 and J usage is TRBJ2-7, with D possibly matching TRBD2 (6 bases). V was pared by 0 bases and J by 2 bases, with 11 bases between. Per germline, CDR1 GTSNPN and CDR2 SVGIG (reference sequence). This CDR3 comprises 14 residues. DNA for the CDR3: TGTGCCTGGAGTGTTGGGGGAGGCGCCTACGAGCAGTACTTC. Protein product: CAWSVGGGAYEQYF.

The V gene is TRBV28, the J gene TRBJ2-7; 10 bases map to TRBD2. V shed 4 bases and J 0 bases; nucleotides not matched to a gene: 6. The germline gives CDR1 MDHEN, CDR2 SYDVKM. The CDR3 extends over 16 amino acids. The CDR3 sequence is CASSSSGLADSYEQYF. As DNA, the CDR3 is TGTGCCAGCAGTTCTTCAGGACTAGCGGACTCCTACGAGCAGTACTTC.

This clone was counted a few times. This chain joins TRBV18 and TRBJ1-5; no definite D call. V gave up 2 bases and J gave up 3 bases, with 8 bases separating them. Germline V gene lookup returns CDR1 KGHSH and CDR2 LQKENI. This CDR3 is 14 amino acids long. The CDR3 DNA follows: TGTGCCAGCTCACCAGCGGTGAACAATCAGCCCCAGCATTTT. Its protein product is CASSPAVNNQPQHF.

This chain joins TRBV19 and TRBJ2-1, with D hard to call. The CDR3 covers 15 residues. V was cut by 3 bases and J by 1 base, with 10 bases left in between. The germline CDR1 and CDR2 sequences are LNHDA and SQIVND (reference sequence). The CDR3 here is CASSMAPESYNEQFF. The CDR3 nucleotides are TGTGCCAGTAGTATGGCACCTGAATCCTACAATGAGCAGTTCTTC.

The count of this clone is one. The J gene is TRBJ2-1, the V gene TRBV29-1, with no clear D. This CDR3 is 13 amino acids long. V dropped 4 bases and J dropped 0 bases, with 7 bases sitting between them. Germline assignment: CDR1 SQVTM and CDR2 ANQGSEA. The CDR3 spells CSVVSSSYNEQFF. The CDR3 bases are TGCAGCGTTGTGTCTAGCTCCTACAATGAGCAGTTCTTC.